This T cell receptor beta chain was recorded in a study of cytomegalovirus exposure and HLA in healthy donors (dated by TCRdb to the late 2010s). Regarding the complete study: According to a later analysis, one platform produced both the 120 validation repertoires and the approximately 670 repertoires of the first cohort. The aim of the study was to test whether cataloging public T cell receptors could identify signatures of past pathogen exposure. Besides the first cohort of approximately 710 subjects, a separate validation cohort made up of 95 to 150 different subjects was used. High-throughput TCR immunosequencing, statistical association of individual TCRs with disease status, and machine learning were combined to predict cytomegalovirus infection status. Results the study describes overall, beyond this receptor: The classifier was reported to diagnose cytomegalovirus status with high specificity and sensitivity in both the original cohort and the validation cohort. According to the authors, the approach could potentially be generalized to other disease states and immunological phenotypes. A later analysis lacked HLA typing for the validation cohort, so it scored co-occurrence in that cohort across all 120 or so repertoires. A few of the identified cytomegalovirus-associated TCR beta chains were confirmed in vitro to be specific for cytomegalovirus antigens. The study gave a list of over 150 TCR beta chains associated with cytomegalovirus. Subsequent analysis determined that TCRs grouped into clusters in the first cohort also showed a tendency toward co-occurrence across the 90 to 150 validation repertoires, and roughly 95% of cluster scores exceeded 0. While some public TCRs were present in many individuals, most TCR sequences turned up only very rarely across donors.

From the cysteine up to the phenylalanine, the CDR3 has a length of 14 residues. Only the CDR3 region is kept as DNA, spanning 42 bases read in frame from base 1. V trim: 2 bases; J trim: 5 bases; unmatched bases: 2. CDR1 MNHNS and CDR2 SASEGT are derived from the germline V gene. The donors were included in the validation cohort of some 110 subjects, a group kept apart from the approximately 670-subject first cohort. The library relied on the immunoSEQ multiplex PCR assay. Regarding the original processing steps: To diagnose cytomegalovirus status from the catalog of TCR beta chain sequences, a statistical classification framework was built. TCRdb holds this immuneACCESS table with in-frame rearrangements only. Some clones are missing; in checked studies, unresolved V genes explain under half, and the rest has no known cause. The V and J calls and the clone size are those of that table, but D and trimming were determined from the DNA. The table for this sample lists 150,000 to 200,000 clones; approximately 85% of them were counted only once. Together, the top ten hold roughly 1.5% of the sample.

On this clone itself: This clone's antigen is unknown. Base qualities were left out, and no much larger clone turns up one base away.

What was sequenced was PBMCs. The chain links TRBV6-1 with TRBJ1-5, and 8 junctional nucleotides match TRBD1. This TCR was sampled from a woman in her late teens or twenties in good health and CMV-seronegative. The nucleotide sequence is TGTGCCAGCAGTGAATTGGACAGGGATCAGCCCCAGCATTTT. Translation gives CASSELDRDQPQHF.